A single sample is the source of the 14 T cell receptor beta chains below, sequenced in a study of blood T cells in healthy people across ages. A second roughly 6 to 12 cycle PCR used barcoded and J-beta primers. TCRdb re-derived calls from the 5' RACE reads in MiXCR, one entry per CDR3 protein. The sample gives about 1.4 million distinct CDR3 sequences, roughly 60% of which show up once; under 8.5% is in the top ten. The material sequenced was blood. The receptors here all came from a man between 18 and 35 years old in good health.

The count of this clonotype is one. CDR3 DNA sequence: TGTGCCAGCAGTGACTTGGACAGGGTTAACGAGCAGTACTTC. Protein sequence: CASSDLDRVNEQYF. The J gene is TRBJ2-5, the V gene TRBV6-2 or TRBV6-3; 8 nucleotides match TRBD1. Near its end, the DNA agrees better with TRBJ2-7, so the J call may be wrong. The CDR3 is 14 residues long. Germline V CDR1 and CDR2: MNHEY, SVGEGT.

This clonotype was seen a few times. The chain recombines TRBV7-2 with TRBJ2-4; 7 bases line up with TRBD2. Germline V gene sequence: CDR1 SGHTA, CDR2 FQGNSA. V trimming: 6 bases; J trimming: 1 base; junction bases outside the gene matches: 6. This CDR3 has 15 residues. The CDR3 sequence is CASRGEGPAKNIQYF. As DNA, the CDR3 is TGTGCCAGCAGAGGGGAGGGGCCGGCCAAAAACATTCAGTACTTC.

The genes are TRBV10-3 and TRBJ2-5; 8 bases line up with TRBD1. The DNA end is more similar to TRBJ2-7, so the J call may be wrong. The CDR3 sequence is 19 residues long. Germline CDR1 is ENHRY and CDR2 is SYGVKD. The CDR3 DNA reads TGTGCCATCAGTGAGCTCCTCGCCCCCCGGACAGGGAGTATGGACGAGCAGTACTTC. Protein: CAISELLAPRTGSMDEQYF.

This chain links TRBV20-1 with TRBJ1-6; maybe TRBD1 (6 bases). Trimming shortened V by 1 base and J by 1 base, and 14 bases separated the two germline ends. The length of the CDR3 is 17 residues. Per germline, CDR1 DFQATT and CDR2 SNEGSKA (reference sequence). This CDR3 is CSARGPRGRSYNSPLHF. The CDR3 nucleotides are TGCAGTGCTAGAGGTCCCAGGGGCCGGTCCTATAATTCACCCCTCCACTTT.

This chain uses TRBV29-1 with TRBJ2-2, with TRBD2 identical over 12 bases. Per germline, CDR1 SQVTM and CDR2 ANQGSEA. This CDR3 has 18 residues. V lost 1 base to trimming and J lost 1 base; unmatched junction nucleotides: 7. The CDR3 coding sequence is TGCAGCGTTGAAGGACTAGCGGGGGACGTCAGGAACACCGGGGAGCTGTTTTTT. This codes for CSVEGLAGDVRNTGELFF.

In this sample, this clonotype turned up once. The chain employs TRBV14 and TRBJ1-1; D remains unclear. The V end lost 3 bases, the J end lost 1 base, and 9 bases lay between the germline ends. Germline values: CDR1 SGHDN, CDR2 FVKESK. This CDR3 is built from 14 residues. CDR3 DNA: TGTGCCAGCAGCCACTGGACGGGGAACACTGAAGCTTTCTTT. Translated: CASSHWTGNTEAFF.

The gene calls are TRBV27 and TRBJ1-2; a weak D match, TRBD1 (5 bases). Germline CDR1 is MNHEY and CDR2 is SMNVEV (reference sequence). Deletions cut 4 bases from V and 4 bases from J, with 13 bases between. The CDR3 is 14 amino acids. Here the CDR3 DNA reads TGTGCCAGCAGTTCGGGGGGAGAAGGCTATGGCTACACCTTC. This gives the protein CASSSGGEGYGYTF.

This clonotype was detected ten times or more. The chain has TRBV7-2 and TRBJ2-5; D not certain. The CDR3 is 15 residues long. Per germline, CDR1 SGHTA and CDR2 FQGNSA. Trimming left V 8 bases short and J 5 bases short, with 21 bases between. CDR3 in amino acids: CASLSLNKARETQYF. The CDR3 nucleotides read TGTGCCAGCTTATCTCTAAACAAGGCTCGGGAGACCCAGTACTTC.

J is TRBJ1-2 and V is TRBV4-3, with D possibly being TRBD1 (5 bases). There are 13 residues in the CDR3. From germline, CDR1 is LGHNA and CDR2 YSLEER. V dropped 5 bases and J dropped 6 bases, with 13 bases sitting between them. CDR3 loop: CASSYGLGDGYTF. In DNA form, the CDR3 reads TGCGCCAGCAGCTACGGCTTGGGGGATGGCTACACCTTC.

This clonotype has a handful of counts. The chain combines TRBV4-1 with TRBJ1-5; TRBD1 agrees at 7 bases. This CDR3 contains 15 residues. Germline V gene data show CDR1 as MGHRA and CDR2 as YSYEKL. V was pared by 1 base and J by 5 bases, with 5 bases of the junction left unmatched. In DNA form, the CDR3 reads TGCGCCAGCAGCCAAGGAACAGGGGACTATCAGCCCCAGCATTTT. The encoded protein is CASSQGTGDYQPQHF.

This chain connects TRBV28 to TRBJ2-4; D ambiguous. With the DNA end fitting TRBJ2-7 better, the J assignment may be wrong. The germline V gene has CDR1 MDHEN and CDR2 SYDVKM. The CDR3 loop spans 16 amino acids. The CDR3 coding sequence is TGTGCCAGCAGTCTACGATCGGGCCTAAATCGTTACGAGCAGTACTTC. This sequence encodes CASSLRSGLNRYEQYF.

In the case of this clonotype: One end of the junction is discordant with germline, which a read error may explain. The V gene is TRBV4-1, the J gene TRBJ1-2; D unclear. CDR1 is MGHRA, CDR2 YSYEKL, per germline. This CDR3 is built from 13 residues. The CDR3 protein is CASSSHTSYGYTF. DNA of the CDR3: TGTGCCAGCAGCTCACACACGAGCTATGGCTACACCTTC.

The chain links TRBV5-1 to TRBJ2-7, with TRBD1 matching over 8 bases. There are 14 residues in the CDR3. The V gene end was trimmed by 1 base and the J gene end by 3 bases; junction bases not matched to a gene: 3. The germline V gene encodes CDR1 SGHRS and CDR2 YFSETQ. CDR3 sequence (DNA): TGCGCCAGCAGCTTGCAAACAGGGGGCTACGAGCAGTACTTC. The encoded protein is CASSLQTGGYEQYF.

Points on this clonotype: One base away lies a much larger clone, so this may be a sequencing read error. The chain carries TRBV4-3 and TRBJ1-5; maybe TRBD1 (5 bases). CDR3 length: 13 residues. From germline, CDR1 is LGHNA and CDR2 YSLEER. CDR3: CASSHGADQPRHF. CDR3 DNA: TGCGCCAGCAGCCACGGGGCGGATCAGCCCCGGCATTTT.